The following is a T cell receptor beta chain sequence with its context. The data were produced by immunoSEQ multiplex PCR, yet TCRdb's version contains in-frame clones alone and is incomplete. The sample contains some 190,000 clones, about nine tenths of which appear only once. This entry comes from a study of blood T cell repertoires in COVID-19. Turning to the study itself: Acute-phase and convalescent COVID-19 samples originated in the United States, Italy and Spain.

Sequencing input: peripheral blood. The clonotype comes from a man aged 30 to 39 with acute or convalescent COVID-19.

The CDR3 DNA follows: TGTGCCAGCAGTTACTCCAACAGGGGAGGCAATGAGCAGTTCTTC. This translates into CASSYSNRGGNEQFF. This sequence joins TRBV6-2 or TRBV6-3 and TRBJ2-1, with a weak D call TRBD1 (7 bases). CDR1 and CDR2 from the germline V gene are MNHEY and SVGEGT. The CDR3 contains 15 residues. Trimming cost V 0 bases and J 6 bases, with 12 bases left between them.